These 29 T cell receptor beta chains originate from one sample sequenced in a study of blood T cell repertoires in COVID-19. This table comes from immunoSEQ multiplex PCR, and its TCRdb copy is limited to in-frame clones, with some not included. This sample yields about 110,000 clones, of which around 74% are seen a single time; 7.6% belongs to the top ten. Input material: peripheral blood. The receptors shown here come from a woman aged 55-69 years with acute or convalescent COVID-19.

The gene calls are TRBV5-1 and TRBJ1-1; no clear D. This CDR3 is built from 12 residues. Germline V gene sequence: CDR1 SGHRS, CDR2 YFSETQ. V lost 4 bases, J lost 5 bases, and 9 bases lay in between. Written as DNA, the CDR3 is TGCGCCAGCAGCGCGGATGCTACTGAAGCTTTCTTT. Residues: CASSADATEAFF.

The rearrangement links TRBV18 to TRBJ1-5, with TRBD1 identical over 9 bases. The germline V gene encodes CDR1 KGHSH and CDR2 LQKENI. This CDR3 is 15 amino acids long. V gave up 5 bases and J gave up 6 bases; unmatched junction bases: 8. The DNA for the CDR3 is TGTGCCAGCTCAGACTACAGGGGGCGGGGTCAGCCCCAGCATTTT. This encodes CASSDYRGRGQPQHF. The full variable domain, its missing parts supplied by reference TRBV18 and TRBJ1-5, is NAGVMQNPRHLVRRRGQEARLRCSPMKGHSHVYWYRQLPEEGLKFMVYLQKENIIDESGMPKERFSAEFPKEGPSILRIQQVVRGDSAAYFCASSDYRGRGQPQHFGDGTRLSIL.

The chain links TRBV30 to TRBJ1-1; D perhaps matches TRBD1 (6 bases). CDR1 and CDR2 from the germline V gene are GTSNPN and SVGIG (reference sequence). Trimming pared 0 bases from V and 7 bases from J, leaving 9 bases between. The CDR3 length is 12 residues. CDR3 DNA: TGTGCCTGGAGTGTAGGGGGGGGTGAAGCTTTCTTT. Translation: CAWSVGGGEAFF. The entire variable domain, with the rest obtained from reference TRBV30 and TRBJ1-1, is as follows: SQTIHQWPATLVQPVGSPLSLECTVEGTSNPNLYWYRQAAGRGLQLLFYSVGIGQISSEVPQNLSASRPQDRQFILSSKKLLLSDSGFYLCAWSVGGGEAFFGQGTRLTVV.

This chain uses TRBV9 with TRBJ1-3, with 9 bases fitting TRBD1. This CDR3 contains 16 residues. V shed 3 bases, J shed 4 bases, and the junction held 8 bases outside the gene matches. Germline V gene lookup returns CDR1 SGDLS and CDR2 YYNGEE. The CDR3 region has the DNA TGTGCCAGCAGCGCAGGACAGGGGAGTATAGGAAACACCATATATTTT. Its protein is CASSAGQGSIGNTIYF. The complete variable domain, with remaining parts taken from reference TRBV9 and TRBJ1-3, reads DSGVTQTPKHLITATGQRVTLRCSPRSGDLSVYWYQQSLDQGLQFLIQYYNGEERAKGNILERFSAQQFPDLHSELNLSSLELGDSALYFCASSAGQGSIGNTIYFGEGSWLTVV.

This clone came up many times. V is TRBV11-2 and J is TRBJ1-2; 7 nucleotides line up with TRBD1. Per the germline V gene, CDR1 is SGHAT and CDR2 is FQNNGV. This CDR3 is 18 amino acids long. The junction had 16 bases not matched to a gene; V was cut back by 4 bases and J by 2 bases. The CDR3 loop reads CASSSYRRDRASNYGYTF. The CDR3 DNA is TGTGCCAGCAGCTCCTACCGGAGGGACAGAGCATCAAACTATGGCTACACCTTC.

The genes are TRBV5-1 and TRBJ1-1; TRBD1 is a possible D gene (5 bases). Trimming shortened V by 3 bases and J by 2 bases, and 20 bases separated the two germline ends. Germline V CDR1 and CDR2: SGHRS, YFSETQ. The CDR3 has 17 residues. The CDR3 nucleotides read TGCGCCAGCAGCTGGGGAATACAGGAGACTTACAACACTGAAGCTTTCTTT. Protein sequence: CASSWGIQETYNTEAFF.

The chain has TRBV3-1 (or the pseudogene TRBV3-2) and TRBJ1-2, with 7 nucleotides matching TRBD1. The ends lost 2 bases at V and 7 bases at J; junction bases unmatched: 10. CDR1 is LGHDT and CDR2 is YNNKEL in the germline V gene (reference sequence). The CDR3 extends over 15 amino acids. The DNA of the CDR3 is TGTGCCAGCAGCCAATCGGACAGGAGAGCAAGTGGCTACACCTTC. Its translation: CASSQSDRRASGYTF.

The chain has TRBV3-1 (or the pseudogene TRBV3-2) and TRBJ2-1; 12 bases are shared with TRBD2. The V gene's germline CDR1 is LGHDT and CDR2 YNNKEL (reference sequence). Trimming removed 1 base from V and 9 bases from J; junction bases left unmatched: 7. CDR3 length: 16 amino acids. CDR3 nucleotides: TGTGCCAGCAGCCAAGTGTCTAGCGGGGGGGCCGTTGAGCAGTTCTTC. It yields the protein CASSQVSSGGAVEQFF.

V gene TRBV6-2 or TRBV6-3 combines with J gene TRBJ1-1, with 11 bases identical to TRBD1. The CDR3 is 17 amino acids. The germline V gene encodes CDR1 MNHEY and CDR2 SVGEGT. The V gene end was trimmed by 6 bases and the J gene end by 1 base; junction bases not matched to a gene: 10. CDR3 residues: CASSRHRDRGSNTEAFF. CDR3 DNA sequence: TGTGCCAGCAGCCGACACCGGGACAGGGGGTCGAACACTGAAGCTTTCTTT.

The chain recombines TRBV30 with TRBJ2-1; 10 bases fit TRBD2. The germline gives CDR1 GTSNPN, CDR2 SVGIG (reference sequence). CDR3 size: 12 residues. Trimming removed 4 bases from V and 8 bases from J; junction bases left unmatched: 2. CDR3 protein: CAWTSGGYEQFF. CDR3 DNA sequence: TGTGCCTGGACTAGCGGGGGTTATGAGCAGTTCTTC.

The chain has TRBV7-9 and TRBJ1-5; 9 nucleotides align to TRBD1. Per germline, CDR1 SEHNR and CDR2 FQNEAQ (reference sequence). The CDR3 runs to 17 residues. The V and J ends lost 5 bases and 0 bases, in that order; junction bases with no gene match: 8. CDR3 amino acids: CASSPGQGIDSNQPQHF. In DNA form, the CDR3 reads TGTGCCAGCAGCCCGGGACAGGGCATCGATAGCAATCAGCCCCAGCATTTT. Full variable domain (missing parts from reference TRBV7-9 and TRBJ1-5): DTGVSQNPRHKITKRGQNVTFRCDPISEHNRLYWYRQTLGQGPEFLTYFQNEAQLEKSRLLSDRFSAERPKGSFSTLEIQRTEQGDSAMYLCASSPGQGIDSNQPQHFGDGTRLSIL.

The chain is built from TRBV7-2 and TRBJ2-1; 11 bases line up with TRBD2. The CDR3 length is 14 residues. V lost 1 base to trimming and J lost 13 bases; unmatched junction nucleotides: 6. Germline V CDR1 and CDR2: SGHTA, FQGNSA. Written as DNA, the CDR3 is TGTGCCAGCAGCTTAGGTCTAGCGGGGGGAACTCAGTTCTTC. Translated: CASSLGLAGGTQFF.

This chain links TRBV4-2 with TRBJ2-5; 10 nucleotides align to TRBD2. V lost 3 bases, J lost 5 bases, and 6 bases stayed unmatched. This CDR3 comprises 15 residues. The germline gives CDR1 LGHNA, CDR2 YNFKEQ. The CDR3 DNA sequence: TGTGCCAGCAGCCAGAGCGGGGGGGCGGAGGAGACCCAGTACTTC. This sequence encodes CASSQSGGAEETQYF.

CDR3 sequence reads: CASSDGQGTSPLHF. CDR3 nucleotide sequence: TGTGCCAGCAGTGATGGACAGGGGACTTCACCCCTCCACTTT. J is TRBJ1-6 and V is TRBV2; 9 bases fit TRBD1. Per the germline V gene, CDR1 is SNHLY and CDR2 is FYNNEI. The CDR3 runs to 14 residues. The V segment lost 3 bases and the J segment 9 bases; nucleotides outside the gene matches: 3. The complete variable domain, with remaining parts taken from reference TRBV2 and TRBJ1-6, reads EPEVTQTPSHQVTQMGQEVILRCVPISNHLYFYWYRQILGQKVEFLVSFYNNEISEKSEIFDDQFSVERPDGSNFTLKIRSTKLEDSAMYFCASSDGQGTSPLHFGNGTRLTVT.

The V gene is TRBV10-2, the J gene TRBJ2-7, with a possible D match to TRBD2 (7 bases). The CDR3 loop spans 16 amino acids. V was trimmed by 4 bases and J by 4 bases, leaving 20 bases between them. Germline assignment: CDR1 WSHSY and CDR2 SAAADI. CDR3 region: CASSVNFRGGLYEQYF. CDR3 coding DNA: TGCGCCAGCAGTGTGAACTTTAGGGGGGGCCTATACGAGCAGTACTTC.

CDR3 in amino acids: CASSGPILENTEAFF. The CDR3 DNA reads TGTGCCAGCAGCGGACCAATTCTAGAGAACACTGAAGCTTTCTTT. The rearrangement uses TRBV9 and TRBJ1-1; D remains ambiguous. Germline lookup yields CDR1 SGDLS and CDR2 YYNGEE. This CDR3 is built from 15 residues. The ends were cut back, 3 bases at V and 1 base at J, with 13 bases in the middle.

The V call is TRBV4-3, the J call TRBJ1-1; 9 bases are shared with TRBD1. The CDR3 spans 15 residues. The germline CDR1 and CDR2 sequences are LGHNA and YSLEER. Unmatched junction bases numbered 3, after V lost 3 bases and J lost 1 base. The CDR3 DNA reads TGCGCCAGCAGCCAGGGGGACAGGGCGAACACTGAAGCTTTCTTT. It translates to CASSQGDRANTEAFF.

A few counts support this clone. The CDR3: CASRLFSEAFF. The CDR3 DNA sequence: TGTGCCAGCAGGTTGTTCTCTGAAGCTTTCTTT. J is TRBJ1-1 and V is TRBV28, with unresolved D. The CDR3 covers 11 residues. V dropped 6 bases and J dropped 6 bases, with 8 bases sitting between them. Germline CDR1 reads MDHEN; CDR2 reads SYDVKM. Full variable domain (outside the CDR3, taken from reference TRBV28 and TRBJ1-1): DVKVTQSSRYLVKRTGEKVFLECVQDMDHENMFWYRQDPGLGLRLIYFSYDVKMKEKGDIPEGYSVSREKKERFSLILESASTNQTSMYLCASRLFSEAFFGQGTRLTVV.

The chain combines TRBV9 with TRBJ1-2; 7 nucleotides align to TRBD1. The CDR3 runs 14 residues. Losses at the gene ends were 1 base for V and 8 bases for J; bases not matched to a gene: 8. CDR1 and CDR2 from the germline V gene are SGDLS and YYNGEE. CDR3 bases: TGTGCCAGCAGCGTAAGAGGGCAGGGGGAAGGCTACACCTTC. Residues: CASSVRGQGEGYTF.

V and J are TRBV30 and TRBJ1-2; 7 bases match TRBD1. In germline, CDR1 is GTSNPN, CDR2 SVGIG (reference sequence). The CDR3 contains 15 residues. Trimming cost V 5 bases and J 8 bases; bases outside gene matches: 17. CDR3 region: CAWYNYGQAPRGYTF. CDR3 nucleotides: TGTGCCTGGTATAACTACGGACAGGCCCCGAGGGGCTACACCTTC. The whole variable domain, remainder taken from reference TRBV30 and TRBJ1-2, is SQTIHQWPATLVQPVGSPLSLECTVEGTSNPNLYWYRQAAGRGLQLLFYSVGIGQISSEVPQNLSASRPQDRQFILSSKKLLLSDSGFYLCAWYNYGQAPRGYTFGSGTRLTVV.

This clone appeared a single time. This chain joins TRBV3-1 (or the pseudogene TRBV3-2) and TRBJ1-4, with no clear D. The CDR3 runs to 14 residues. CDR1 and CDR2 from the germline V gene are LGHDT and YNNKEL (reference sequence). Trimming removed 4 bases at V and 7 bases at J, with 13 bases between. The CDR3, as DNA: TGTGCCAGCAGCCTGAGCCATCGCGGTGAAAAACTGTTTTTT. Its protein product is CASSLSHRGEKLFF.

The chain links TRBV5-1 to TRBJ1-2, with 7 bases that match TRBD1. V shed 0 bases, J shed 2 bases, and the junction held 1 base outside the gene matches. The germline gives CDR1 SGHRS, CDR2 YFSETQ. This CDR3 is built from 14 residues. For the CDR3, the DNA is TGCGCCAGCAGCTTGGGGGACAGAAACTATGGCTACACCTTC. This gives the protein CASSLGDRNYGYTF.

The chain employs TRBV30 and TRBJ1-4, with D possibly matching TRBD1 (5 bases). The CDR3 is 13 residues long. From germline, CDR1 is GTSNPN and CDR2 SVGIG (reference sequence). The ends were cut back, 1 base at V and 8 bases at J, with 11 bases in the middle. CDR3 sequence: CAWSGDLGEKLFF. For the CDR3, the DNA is TGTGCCTGGAGTGGGGACTTGGGCGAAAAACTGTTTTTT.

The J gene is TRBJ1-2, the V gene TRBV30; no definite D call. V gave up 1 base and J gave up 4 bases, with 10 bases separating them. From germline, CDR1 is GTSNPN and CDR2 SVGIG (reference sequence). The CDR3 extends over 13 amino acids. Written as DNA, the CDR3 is TGTGCCTGGAGTGCGGAGCTGGGCTATGGCTACACCTTC. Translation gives CAWSAELGYGYTF.

Here the CDR3 DNA reads TGTGCCAGCAGGGACCTGGGACAGAGAAAAAACATTCAGTACTTC. This sequence encodes CASRDLGQRKNIQYF. The rearrangement joins TRBV6-5 to TRBJ2-4, with TRBD1 identical over 7 bases. The CDR3 has 15 residues. J gave up 4 bases and V 6 bases, and 9 bases lay outside the gene matches. Germline V CDR1 and CDR2: MNHEY, SVGAGI.

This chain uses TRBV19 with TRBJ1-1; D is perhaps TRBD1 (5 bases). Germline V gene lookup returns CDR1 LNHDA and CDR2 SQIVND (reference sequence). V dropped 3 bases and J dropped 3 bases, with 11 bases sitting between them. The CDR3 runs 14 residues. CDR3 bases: TGTGCCAGTAGTATTTGGGGCAGGGACACTGAAGCTTTCTTT. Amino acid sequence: CASSIWGRDTEAFF.

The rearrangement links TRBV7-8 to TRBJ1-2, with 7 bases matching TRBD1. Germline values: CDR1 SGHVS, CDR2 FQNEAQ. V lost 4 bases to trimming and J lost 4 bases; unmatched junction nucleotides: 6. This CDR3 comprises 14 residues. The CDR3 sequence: CASSSGQHTYGYTF. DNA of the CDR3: TGTGCCAGCAGCTCGGGACAGCACACCTATGGCTACACCTTC.

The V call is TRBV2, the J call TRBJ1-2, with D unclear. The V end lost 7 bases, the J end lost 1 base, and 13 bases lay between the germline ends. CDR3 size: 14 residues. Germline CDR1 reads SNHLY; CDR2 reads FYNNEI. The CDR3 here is CASTAERNNYGYTF. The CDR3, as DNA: TGTGCCAGCACGGCGGAGAGAAATAACTATGGCTACACCTTC.

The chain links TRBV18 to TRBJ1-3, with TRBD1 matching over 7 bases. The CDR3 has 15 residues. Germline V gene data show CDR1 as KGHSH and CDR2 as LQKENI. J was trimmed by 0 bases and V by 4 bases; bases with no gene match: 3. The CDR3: CASSRDSLSGNTIYF. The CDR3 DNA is TGTGCCAGCTCACGGGACAGCCTCTCTGGAAACACCATATATTTT.